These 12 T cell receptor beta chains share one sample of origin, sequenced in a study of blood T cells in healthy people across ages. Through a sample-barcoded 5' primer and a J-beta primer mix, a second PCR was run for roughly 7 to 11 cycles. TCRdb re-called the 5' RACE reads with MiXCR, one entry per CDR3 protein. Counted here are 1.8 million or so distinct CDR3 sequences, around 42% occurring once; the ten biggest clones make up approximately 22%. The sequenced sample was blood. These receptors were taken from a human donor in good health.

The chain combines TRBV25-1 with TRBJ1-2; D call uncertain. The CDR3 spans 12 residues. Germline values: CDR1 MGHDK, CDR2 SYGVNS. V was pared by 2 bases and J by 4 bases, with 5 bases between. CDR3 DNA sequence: TGTGCCAGCAGTGAACTAACCTATGGCTACACCTTC. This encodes CASSELTYGYTF.

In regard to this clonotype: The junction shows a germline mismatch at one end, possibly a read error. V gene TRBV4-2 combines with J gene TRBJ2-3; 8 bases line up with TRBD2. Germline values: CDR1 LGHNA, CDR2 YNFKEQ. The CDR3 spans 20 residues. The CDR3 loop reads CAGSPKPTSAEGEDTDTQYF. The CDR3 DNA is TGTGCCGGCAGCCCGAAACCGACTAGCGCGGAAGGGGAAGACACAGATACGCAGTATTTT.

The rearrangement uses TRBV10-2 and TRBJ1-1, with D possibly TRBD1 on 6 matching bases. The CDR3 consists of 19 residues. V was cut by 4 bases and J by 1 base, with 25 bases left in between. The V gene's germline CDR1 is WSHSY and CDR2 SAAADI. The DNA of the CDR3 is TGCGCCAGCAGTGCGGTCTTTACGACTACAGGGTCCGGGAACACTGAAGCTTTCTTT. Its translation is CASSAVFTTTGSGNTEAFF.

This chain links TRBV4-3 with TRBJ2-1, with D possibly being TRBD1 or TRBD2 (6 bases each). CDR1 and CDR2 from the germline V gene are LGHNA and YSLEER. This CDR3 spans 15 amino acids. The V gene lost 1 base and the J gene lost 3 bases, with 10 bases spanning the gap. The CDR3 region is CASSQGGASYNEQFF. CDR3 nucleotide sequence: TGCGCCAGCAGCCAAGGGGGGGCTAGCTACAATGAGCAGTTCTTC.

The CDR3 DNA follows: TGTGCCAGCAGTTACTACTCACAGGGAAACACTGAAGCTTTCTTT. This sequence encodes CASSYYSQGNTEAFF. This chain joins TRBV6-6 and TRBJ1-1, with D tentatively TRBD1 (6 bases). V lost 1 base, J lost 2 bases, and 11 bases lay in between. Germline CDR1 MNHNY, CDR2 SVGAGI (reference sequence). The CDR3 length is 15 residues.

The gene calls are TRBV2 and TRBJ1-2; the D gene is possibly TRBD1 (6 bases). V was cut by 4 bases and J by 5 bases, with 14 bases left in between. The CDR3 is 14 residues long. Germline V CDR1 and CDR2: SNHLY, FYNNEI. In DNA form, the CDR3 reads TGTGCCAGCAGTGGGGGGGCCAGCGTTTATGGCTACACCTTC. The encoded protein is CASSGGASVYGYTF. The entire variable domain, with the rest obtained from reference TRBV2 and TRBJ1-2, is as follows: EPEVTQTPSHQVTQMGQEVILRCVPISNHLYFYWYRQILGQKVEFLVSFYNNEISEKSEIFDDQFSVERPDGSNFTLKIRSTKLEDSAMYFCASSGGASVYGYTFGSGTRLTVV.

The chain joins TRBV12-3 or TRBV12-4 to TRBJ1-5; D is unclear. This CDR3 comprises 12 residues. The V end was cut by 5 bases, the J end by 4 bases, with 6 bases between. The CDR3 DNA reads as TGTGCCAGCAGTCCAAAAAATCAGCCCCAGCATTTT. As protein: CASSPKNQPQHF.

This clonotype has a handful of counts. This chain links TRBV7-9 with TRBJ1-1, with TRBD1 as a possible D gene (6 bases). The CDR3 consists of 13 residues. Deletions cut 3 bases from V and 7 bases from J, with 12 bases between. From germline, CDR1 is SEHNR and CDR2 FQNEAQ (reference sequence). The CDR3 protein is CASSFNRDGEAFF. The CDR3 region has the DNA TGTGCCAGCAGCTTCAACAGGGATGGTGAAGCTTTCTTT.

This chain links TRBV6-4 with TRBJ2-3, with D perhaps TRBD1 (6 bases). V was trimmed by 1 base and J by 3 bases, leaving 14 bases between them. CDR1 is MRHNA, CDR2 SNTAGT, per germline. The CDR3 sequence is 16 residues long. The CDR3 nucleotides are TGTGCCAGCAGTGACTATTACCGGGACAAGACAGATACGCAGTATTTT. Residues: CASSDYYRDKTDTQYF.

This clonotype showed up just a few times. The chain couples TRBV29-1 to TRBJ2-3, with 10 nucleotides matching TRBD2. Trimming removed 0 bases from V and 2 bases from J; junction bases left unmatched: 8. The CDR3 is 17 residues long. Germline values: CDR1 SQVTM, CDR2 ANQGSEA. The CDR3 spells CSVEELSTSGPTDTQYF. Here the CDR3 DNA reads TGCAGCGTTGAAGAACTCTCGACTAGCGGGCCCACAGATACGCAGTATTTT.

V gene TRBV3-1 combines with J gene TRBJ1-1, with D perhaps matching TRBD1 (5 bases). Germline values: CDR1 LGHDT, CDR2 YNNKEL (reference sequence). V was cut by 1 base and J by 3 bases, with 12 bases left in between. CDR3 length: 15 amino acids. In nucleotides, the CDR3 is TGTGCCAGCAGCCAAGGTATTTGGGGCGACACTGAAGCTTTCTTT. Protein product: CASSQGIWGDTEAFF. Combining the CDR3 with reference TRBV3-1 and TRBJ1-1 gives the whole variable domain DTAVSQTPKYLVTQMGNDKSIKCEQNLGHDTMYWYKQDSKKFLKIMFSYNNKELIINETVPNRFSPKSPDKAHLNLHINSLELGDSAVYFCASSQGIWGDTEAFFGQGTRLTVV.

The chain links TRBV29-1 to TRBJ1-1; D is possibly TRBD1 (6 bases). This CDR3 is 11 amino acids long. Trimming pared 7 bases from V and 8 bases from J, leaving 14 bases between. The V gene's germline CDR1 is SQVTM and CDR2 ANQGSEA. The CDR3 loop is CSALRGTEAFF. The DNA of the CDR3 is TGCAGCGCTCTGAGGGGGACCGAAGCTTTCTTT.